The T cell receptor (beta chain) under discussion was sequenced for a study of cytotoxic CD8 clonotypes in ibrutinib-treated CLL. Trimming pared 3 bases from V and 8 bases from J, leaving 13 bases between. CDR1 is MNHEY, CDR2 SVGAGI, per germline. The CDR3 has 14 amino acids. Assay used: immunoSEQ multiplex PCR; TCRdb lists only in-frame clones, some missing. The sample lists over 200,000 clones; approximately 70% were seen once. The chain joins TRBV6-5 to TRBJ1-4; TRBD1 is a possible D gene (5 bases). The sequences come from PBMCs, collected after 12 months of ibrutinib treatment. This TCR came from a human donor with chronic lymphocytic leukemia. CDR3 nucleotides: TGTGCCAGCAGTTATAGAGGGGAGGAAGAAAAACTGTTTTTT. Residues: CASSYRGEEEKLFF.